These 31 T cell receptor beta chains share one sample of origin, sequenced in a study of blood T cell repertoires in COVID-19. The table came from immunoSEQ multiplex PCR; TCRdb's copy has only in-frame clones and leaves some out. The sample yields 230,000 or so clones, around 88% seen once. The sample consisted of PBMCs or T cells enriched from blood (not recorded which). These receptors all stem from a woman in her 40s with acute COVID-19.

V gene TRBV27 combines with J gene TRBJ1-6, with 7 bases identical to TRBD1. The CDR3 contains 16 residues. V trimming: 2 bases; J trimming: 6 bases; junction bases outside the gene matches: 7. The germline CDR1 and CDR2 sequences are MNHEY and SMNVEV (reference sequence). The CDR3: CASSLMAGGGNSPLHF. The DNA for the CDR3 is TGTGCCAGCAGTTTAATGGCAGGGGGTGGTAATTCACCCCTCCACTTT.

V usage is TRBV4-1 and J usage is TRBJ2-3, with 10 bases identical to TRBD2. CDR3 length equals 16 residues. Germline V CDR1 and CDR2: MGHRA, YSYEKL. Trimming cost V 1 base and J 6 bases; bases outside gene matches: 7. The CDR3 nucleotides are TGCGCCAGCAGCCAAGCTAGCGGGGGCCCGCAGGATACGCAGTATTTT. Residues: CASSQASGGPQDTQYF.

The J gene is TRBJ1-2, the V gene TRBV10-3, with a tentative D call TRBD1 (5 bases). V was clipped by 4 bases and J by 4 bases, with 7 bases between them. The CDR3 has 12 residues. Per germline, CDR1 ENHRY and CDR2 SYGVKD. CDR3 sequence: CAISGGVYGYTF. The CDR3 DNA sequence: TGTGCCATCAGTGGGGGGGTCTATGGCTACACCTTC.

The chain is built from TRBV2 and TRBJ1-5; unclear D gene. The V and J ends lost 4 bases and 6 bases respectively, with 16 bases between them. The CDR3 spans 15 residues. Germline CDR1 reads SNHLY; CDR2 reads FYNNEI. The chain's CDR3 is CASSGHGVEGQPQHF. CDR3 in DNA: TGTGCCAGCAGTGGTCACGGGGTGGAAGGTCAGCCCCAGCATTTT.

The rearrangement links TRBV25-1 to TRBJ2-7; D might be TRBD1 (5 bases). Trimming removed 3 bases from V and 2 bases from J, with 20 bases in between. The CDR3 is made up of 17 amino acids. Germline loops: CDR1 MGHDK, CDR2 SYGVNS. In DNA, the CDR3 is TGTGCCAGCAGTGAGTTTTCAGGGTTTCCCCCCGCCTACGAGCAGTACGTC. It is translated as CASSEFSGFPPAYEQYV.

V is TRBV7-9 and J is TRBJ2-1; TRBD1 matches 11 bases. The V gene end was trimmed by 1 base and the J gene end by 8 bases; junction bases not matched to a gene: 4. The CDR3 runs 15 residues. Germline CDR1 reads SEHNR; CDR2 reads FQNEAQ (reference sequence). The CDR3 DNA reads as TGTGCCAGCAGCTTAGGGACAGGGGGCCCCGATGAGCAGTTCTTC. This gives the protein CASSLGTGGPDEQFF.

The rearrangement links TRBV9 to TRBJ2-3, with D uncertain. The CDR3 length is 14 residues. Trimming cost V 0 bases and J 5 bases, with 10 bases left between them. Germline V gives CDR1 SGDLS, CDR2 YYNGEE. The CDR3 loop is CASSVATAEDTQYF. In DNA form, the CDR3 reads TGTGCCAGCAGCGTAGCCACAGCCGAAGATACGCAGTATTTT.

This chain joins TRBV12-3 or TRBV12-4 and TRBJ2-5; D is ambiguous. The CDR3 spans 13 residues. The germline V and J ends were trimmed by 6 bases and 4 bases, with 12 bases remaining between them. The CDR3 DNA follows: TGTGCCAGCAGCCTCCGAGTCGTAGAGACCCAGTACTTC. Its translation is CASSLRVVETQYF.

The chain joins TRBV5-1 to TRBJ1-6; TRBD1 is a possible D gene (5 bases). This CDR3 has 15 amino acids. Germline V lookup: CDR1 SGHRS, CDR2 YFSETQ. V was clipped by 1 base and J by 7 bases, with 12 bases between them. The CDR3 region is CASSLTTGGNSPLHF. The CDR3 coding sequence is TGCGCCAGCAGCTTGACCACAGGAGGGAATTCACCCCTCCACTTT.

The V and J genes are TRBV21-1 and TRBJ1-4. TRBV21-1 counts as a pseudogene. The CDR3 covers 19 residues. This CDR3 reads CASSEGPNGRLATNEKLFF. CDR3 in DNA: TGTGCCAGCAGCGAAGGGCCCAACGGGAGGCTTGCAACTAATGAAAAACTGTTTTTT.

This clone is a singleton in its sample. V is TRBV7-6 and J is TRBJ1-6; 7 bases agree with TRBD1. This CDR3 contains 14 residues. The V gene end was trimmed by 5 bases and the J gene end by 7 bases; junction bases not matched to a gene: 5. Germline V gene sequence: CDR1 SGHVS, CDR2 FNYEAQ. The CDR3 DNA sequence: TGTGCCAGCAGCCTCGGGACAGAAAATTCACCCCTCCACTTT. Amino acid sequence: CASSLGTENSPLHF.

This clone was seen once. The V gene is TRBV19, the J gene TRBJ1-5, with 7 bases that match TRBD1. The ends lost 5 bases at V and 0 bases at J; junction bases unmatched: 16. Germline lookup yields CDR1 LNHDA and CDR2 SQIVND (reference sequence). The CDR3 consists of 19 residues. The chain's CDR3 is CASSPRVDRPPYSNQPQHF. The CDR3 bases are TGTGCCAGTAGTCCTCGGGTGGACAGGCCCCCTTATAGCAATCAGCCCCAGCATTTT.

This chain connects TRBV19 to TRBJ2-7; possible D gene TRBD2, 6 bases. V was cut by 5 bases and J by 2 bases, with 10 bases left in between. The germline V gene encodes CDR1 LNHDA and CDR2 SQIVND (reference sequence). The CDR3 spans 13 residues. This CDR3 reads CASSPAGTYEQYF. CDR3 coding DNA: TGTGCCAGTAGTCCGGCGGGGACCTACGAGCAGTACTTC.

V and J are TRBV7-8 and TRBJ2-2; D gene unclear. V gave up 8 bases and J gave up 1 base, with 8 bases separating them. CDR1 and CDR2 (germline): SGHVS, FQNEAQ. The CDR3 runs to 13 residues. CDR3: CASAGWNTGELFF. CDR3 sequence (DNA): TGTGCCAGCGCTGGCTGGAACACCGGGGAGCTGTTTTTT.

This clone came up a few times. The chain is built from TRBV6-6 and TRBJ2-7; D possibly corresponds to TRBD2 (7 bases). Trimming stripped 5 bases from V and 5 bases from J, with 31 bases between. Germline CDR1 reads MNHNY; CDR2 reads SVGAGI (reference sequence). This CDR3 comprises 19 residues. CDR3 in amino acids: CASSHARGFGRGAVDEQYV. CDR3 DNA: TGTGCCAGCAGTCACGCTCGGGGGTTCGGCCGGGGGGCAGTGGACGAGCAGTACGTC.

The chain combines TRBV12-3 or TRBV12-4 with TRBJ1-5; a possible D gene is TRBD1 (5 bases). The CDR3 runs 12 residues. Trimming shortened V by 6 bases and J by 9 bases, and 12 bases separated the two germline ends. The CDR3 bases are TGTGCCAGCAGAGGGGATCTCATGCCCCAGCATTTT. It yields the protein CASRGDLMPQHF.

In its sample, this clone was seen once. The chain joins TRBV7-2 to TRBJ2-7; the match to TRBD1 covers 7 bases. The CDR3 consists of 13 residues. V gave up 4 bases and J gave up 8 bases; unmatched junction bases: 8. The V gene's germline CDR1 is SGHTA and CDR2 FQGNSA. CDR3 loop: CASSSRQGDKQYV. In DNA, the CDR3 is TGTGCCAGCAGCTCCCGACAGGGTGATAAGCAGTACGTC.

The V gene is TRBV5-1, the J gene TRBJ2-3; D perhaps matches TRBD1 (5 bases). CDR1 is SGHRS, CDR2 YFSETQ, per germline. The V and J ends lost 3 bases and 6 bases respectively, with 14 bases between them. The CDR3 has 14 residues. CDR3 in DNA: TGCGCCAGCAGCTCCCTAGGGGATAAGGATACGCAGTATTTT. The encoded protein is CASSSLGDKDTQYF. Combining the CDR3 with reference TRBV5-1 and TRBJ2-3 gives the whole variable domain KAGVTQTPRYLIKTRGQQVTLSCSPISGHRSVSWYQQTPGQGLQFLFEYFSETQRNKGNFPGRFSGRQFSNSRSEMNVSTLELGDSALYLCASSSLGDKDTQYFGPGTRLTVL.

This sequence joins TRBV29-1 and TRBJ1-3; a possible D gene is TRBD1 (6 bases). Per the germline V gene, CDR1 is SQVTM and CDR2 is ANQGSEA. The CDR3 runs 13 residues. The V end was cut by 6 bases, the J end by 3 bases, with 12 bases between. CDR3 coding DNA: TGCAGCGTCGGACAGTTGAGTGGAAACACCATATATTTT. Its translation: CSVGQLSGNTIYF.

V is TRBV19 and J is TRBJ2-5; no clear D. Germline V gives CDR1 LNHDA, CDR2 SQIVND (reference sequence). The germline V and J ends were trimmed by 6 bases and 4 bases, with 12 bases remaining between them. This CDR3 is 13 amino acids long. The CDR3 region has the DNA TGTGCCAGTAGCCCGTCCGCGGTAGAGACCCAGTACTTC. Its translation is CASSPSAVETQYF.

The rearrangement uses TRBV11-2 and TRBJ2-7, with 8 positions matching TRBD1. Trimming cost V 1 base and J 0 bases; bases outside gene matches: 2. Germline V gives CDR1 SGHAT, CDR2 FQNNGV. The CDR3 contains 15 residues. CDR3 region: CASSLVQGASYEQYV. The CDR3 DNA is TGTGCCAGCAGCTTAGTGCAGGGGGCCTCCTACGAGCAGTACGTC.

The chain combines TRBV27 with TRBJ2-1, with TRBD1 matching 7 bases. Per the germline V gene, CDR1 is MNHEY and CDR2 is SMNVEV (reference sequence). The CDR3 totals 13 residues. The junction had 7 bases not matched to a gene; V was cut back by 8 bases and J by 6 bases. The CDR3 reads CASSRGQFNEQFF. DNA of the CDR3: TGTGCCAGCTCCCGGGGACAGTTCAATGAGCAGTTCTTC.

CDR3: CASSLFEGGYTF. DNA of the CDR3: TGTGCCAGCAGCTTATTCGAGGGAGGCTACACCTTC. This rearrangement joins TRBV5-6 to TRBJ1-2; D not certain. CDR3 length: 12 residues. Germline V gives CDR1 SGHDT, CDR2 YYEEEE. Deletions cut 2 bases from V and 8 bases from J, with 10 bases between.

This chain connects TRBV3-1 (or the pseudogene TRBV3-2) to TRBJ2-3; TRBD1 might be the D (6 bases). The CDR3 extends over 12 amino acids. Germline V lookup: CDR1 LGHDT, CDR2 YNNKEL (reference sequence). V lost 4 bases to trimming and J lost 6 bases, with 8 bases between them. CDR3 loop: CASSPQGDTQYF. The CDR3 bases are TGTGCCAGCAGCCCCCAGGGGGATACGCAGTATTTT.

J is TRBJ2-2 and V is TRBV3-1 (or the pseudogene TRBV3-2); D may be TRBD1 (6 bases). The V gene lost 1 base and the J gene lost 6 bases, with 9 bases spanning the gap. CDR3 length equals 14 residues. Per the germline V gene, CDR1 is LGHDT and CDR2 is YNNKEL (reference sequence). The CDR3 reads CASSQGQASGELFF. As DNA, the CDR3 is TGTGCCAGCAGCCAAGGACAGGCGTCCGGGGAGCTGTTTTTT.

The V call is TRBV4-1, the J call TRBJ2-2; tentative D call: TRBD2 (5 bases). CDR1 is MGHRA, CDR2 YSYEKL, per germline. Trimming pared 4 bases from V and 4 bases from J, leaving 10 bases between. This CDR3 has 14 amino acids. The chain's CDR3 is CASSPISGTGELFF. The CDR3 bases are TGCGCCAGCAGCCCGATAAGCGGCACCGGGGAGCTGTTTTTT.

The V gene is TRBV27, the J gene TRBJ2-7; 11 positions match TRBD2. This CDR3 spans 14 amino acids. Losses at the gene ends were 10 bases for V and 2 bases for J; bases not matched to a gene: 7. CDR1 is MNHEY, CDR2 SMNVEV, per germline (reference sequence). The CDR3 sequence: CATKTSGIPYEQYV. The CDR3 nucleotides read TGTGCCACCAAGACTAGCGGGATCCCCTACGAGCAGTACGTC.

The rearrangement links TRBV2 to TRBJ1-6, with D unclear. Germline loops: CDR1 SNHLY, CDR2 FYNNEI. The V and J ends lost 7 bases and 5 bases respectively, with 9 bases between them. The CDR3 length is 13 residues. This chain's CDR3 is CASTPDNNSPLHF. CDR3 in DNA: TGTGCCAGCACCCCAGACAATAATTCACCCCTCCACTTT.

The V call is TRBV10-3, the J call TRBJ2-3, with 9 bases fitting TRBD2. The length of the CDR3 is 15 residues. V lost 5 bases to trimming and J lost 2 bases; unmatched junction nucleotides: 5. The germline V gene encodes CDR1 ENHRY and CDR2 SYGVKD. The CDR3 DNA is TGTGCCATCAGTCCTCTAGCGGGAATCACAGATACGCAGTATTTT. It is translated as CAISPLAGITDTQYF.

The chain joins TRBV29-1 to TRBJ2-2, with 10 bases fitting TRBD1. Trimming at V came to 6 bases and at J to 1 base, leaving 2 bases not matched to a gene. Germline CDR1 reads SQVTM; CDR2 reads ANQGSEA. The length of the CDR3 is 14 residues. CDR3 protein: CSVGDRGNTGELFF. The CDR3 DNA follows: TGCAGCGTCGGGGACAGGGGGAACACCGGGGAGCTGTTTTTT.

The chain employs TRBV13 and TRBJ2-1, with D unresolved. The V and J ends lost 3 bases and 5 bases respectively, with 11 bases between them. Germline V CDR1 and CDR2: PRHDT, FYEKMQ (reference sequence). The CDR3 sequence is 14 residues long. The CDR3 protein is CASSFQRTHNEQFF. CDR3 bases: TGTGCCAGCAGCTTTCAGCGAACACACAATGAGCAGTTCTTC.